The rows below give T cell receptor beta chains drawn from one sample of a study of blood T cell repertoires in COVID-19. Method: immunoSEQ multiplex PCR; TCRdb's copy keeps in-frame clones and lacks some. The sample shows tens of thousands of clones, roughly nine tenths of them seen only once. Source material: peripheral blood. Receptor source: a man in his 70s with active or convalescent COVID-19. Each CDR3 is given with its conserved first and last residue. Fields, in order: V gene, J gene, clone size, D gene, CDR3 protein, CDR3 DNA. The D gene is left open where the match is weak. Not every row has a clone size; where given, it reads once, few, many or a size class.

v_gene: TRBV27
j_gene: TRBJ1-1
abundance: few
d_gene: -
CDR3aa: CASIPQGNTEAFF
CDR3nt: TGTGCCAGCATACCACAGGGAAACACTGAAGCTTTCTTT

v_gene: TRBV9
j_gene: TRBJ2-3
abundance: -
d_gene: TRBD2
CDR3aa: CASSPHVPGLGEDTQYF
CDR3nt: TGTGCCAGCAGCCCCCACGTCCCGGGACTAGGGGAAGATACGCAGTATTTT

v_gene: TRBV25-1
j_gene: TRBJ2-1
abundance: -
d_gene: -
CDR3aa: CASSAPTGSSYNEQFF
CDR3nt: TGTGCCAGCAGTGCCCCCACGGGGAGCTCCTACAATGAGCAGTTCTTC

v_gene: TRBV6-2/TRBV6-3
j_gene: TRBJ2-7
abundance: -
d_gene: TRBD2
CDR3aa: CASSTGLAYEQYF
CDR3nt: TGTGCCAGCAGTACGGGACTAGCCTACGAGCAGTACTTC

v_gene: TRBV10-3
j_gene: TRBJ2-3
abundance: -
d_gene: TRBD2
CDR3aa: CAISEGREGVAQYF
CDR3nt: TGTGCCATCAGTGAAGGGCGGGAGGGAGTGGCGCAGTATTTT

v_gene: TRBV7-6
j_gene: TRBJ2-7
abundance: -
d_gene: -
CDR3aa: CASSLNPRAGGEQYF
CDR3nt: TGTGCCAGCAGCCTAAATCCTAGAGCGGGCGGCGAGCAGTACTTC

v_gene: TRBV19
j_gene: TRBJ1-4
abundance: -
d_gene: TRBD1
CDR3aa: CASSGQGREKLFF
CDR3nt: TGTGCCAGTAGTGGACAGGGTAGAGAAAAACTGTTTTTT

v_gene: TRBV11-2
j_gene: TRBJ1-6
abundance: -
d_gene: -
CDR3aa: CASSLDPRFNSPLHF
CDR3nt: TGTGCCAGCAGCTTAGATCCCAGATTTAATTCACCCCTCCACTTT

v_gene: TRBV5-1
j_gene: TRBJ2-3
abundance: -
d_gene: -
CDR3aa: CASSPAGSTDTQYF
CDR3nt: TGCGCCAGCAGCCCAGCGGGCAGCACAGATACGCAGTATTTT

v_gene: TRBV6-5
j_gene: TRBJ2-2
abundance: -
d_gene: TRBD1
CDR3aa: CASSYVGQKNTGELFF
CDR3nt: TGTGCCAGCAGTTATGTGGGACAGAAAAACACCGGGGAGCTGTTTTTT

v_gene: TRBV19
j_gene: TRBJ2-2
abundance: -
d_gene: TRBD2
CDR3aa: CASSTGLADTGELFF
CDR3nt: TGTGCCAGTAGTACGGGACTAGCAGACACCGGGGAGCTGTTTTTT

v_gene: TRBV12-3/TRBV12-4
j_gene: TRBJ1-4
abundance: -
d_gene: -
CDR3aa: CASSYIEKLFF
CDR3nt: TGTGCCAGCAGTTATATTGAAAAACTGTTTTTT